A selection of T cell receptor beta chains follows, all from one sample in a study of T cells in Graves' hyperthyroidism and ophthalmopathy. TCRdb redid the calling of the multiplex PCR reads with MiXCR, one entry per CDR3 protein. The sample consists of a few hundred thousand distinct CDR3 sequences, 14% of them appearing once. Source material: blood. Every receptor here comes from a woman in her forties with Graves' hyperthyroidism. Each CDR3 is given with its conserved first and last residue. A D gene is named only where the DNA matches it firmly. The size of a clone is reported for some rows only, either as once, few or many, or as a class for expanded clones.

cdr3_nt: TGCAGCGGGGACAGGGCAGATACGCAGTATTTT
cdr3_aa: CSGDRADTQYF
d_call: TRBD1
clone_size: -
j_call: TRBJ2-3
v_call: TRBV29-1

cdr3_nt: TGTGCCAGCATCTTTTTGGGCCACAGCTCCTACAATGAGCAGTTCTTC
cdr3_aa: CASIFLGHSSYNEQFF
d_call: -
clone_size: -
j_call: TRBJ2-1
v_call: TRBV5-6

cdr3_nt: TGTGCCAGTAGTGCACCGTTTCGGACTTCAACTAATGAAAAACTGTTTTTT
cdr3_aa: CASSAPFRTSTNEKLFF
d_call: -
clone_size: few
j_call: TRBJ1-4
v_call: TRBV19

cdr3_nt: TGCAGTGCACAAGGTGGGGAGGGCTCCTATAATTCACCCCTCCACTTT
cdr3_aa: CSAQGGEGSYNSPLHF
d_call: -
clone_size: few
j_call: TRBJ1-6
v_call: TRBV20-1

cdr3_nt: TGTGCCAGCAGTGAACAGAGCTCTGGGGCCAACGTCCTGACTTTC
cdr3_aa: CASSEQSSGANVLTF
d_call: -
clone_size: many
j_call: TRBJ2-6
v_call: TRBV2

cdr3_nt: TGTGCCAGCAGCATGGGACTAGCACAAGAGACCCAGTACTTC
cdr3_aa: CASSMGLAQETQYF
d_call: TRBD2
clone_size: -
j_call: TRBJ2-5
v_call: TRBV7-9

cdr3_nt: TGTGCCAGCAGTTCGGGACAGGGGGCTTTAAACACTGAAGCTTTCTTT
cdr3_aa: CASSSGQGALNTEAFF
d_call: TRBD1
clone_size: few
j_call: TRBJ1-1
v_call: TRBV27

cdr3_nt: TGTGCCAGCAGCTTAGTCTTAGGGGCTGGGGAGACCCAGTACTTC
cdr3_aa: CASSLVLGAGETQYF
d_call: -
clone_size: many
j_call: TRBJ2-5
v_call: TRBV11-2

cdr3_nt: TGTGCCAGCAGTGTGCGCGTCCGCAACTACAATGAGCAGTTCTTC
cdr3_aa: CASSVRVRNYNEQFF
d_call: -
clone_size: many
j_call: TRBJ2-1
v_call: TRBV6-1

cdr3_nt: TGTGCCAGTAGCTCCGACATTTATAGCAATCAGCCCCAGCATTTT
cdr3_aa: CASSSDIYSNQPQHF
d_call: -
clone_size: -
j_call: TRBJ1-5
v_call: TRBV19

cdr3_nt: TGCAGCGTTGTTGAGCGGTGGGGCTACGAGCAGTACTTC
cdr3_aa: CSVVERWGYEQYF
d_call: -
clone_size: -
j_call: TRBJ2-7
v_call: TRBV29-1

cdr3_nt: TGCAGTGCTAGTCCCGGGACAGGAATCGGGGGAAACACCATATATTTT
cdr3_aa: CSASPGTGIGGNTIYF
d_call: TRBD1
clone_size: -
j_call: TRBJ1-3
v_call: TRBV20-1

cdr3_nt: TGCAGTGCTAGGCCCCCCACCCCTGAAGCTTTCTTT
cdr3_aa: CSARPPTPEAFF
d_call: -
clone_size: few
j_call: TRBJ1-1
v_call: TRBV20-1

cdr3_nt: TGTGCCAGCAGTCCAGAAGAGGGGGGGAGCTCCTACAATGAGCAGTTCTTC
cdr3_aa: CASSPEEGGSSYNEQFF
d_call: -
clone_size: -
j_call: TRBJ2-1
v_call: TRBV4-2

cdr3_nt: TGTGCCAGCAGTGCTCCGTTGGATACGCAGTATTTT
cdr3_aa: CASSAPLDTQYF
d_call: -
clone_size: few
j_call: TRBJ2-3
v_call: TRBV12-3/TRBV12-4

cdr3_nt: TGTGCCAGCAGAGGATTCGACTTGGACACTGAAGCTTTCTTT
cdr3_aa: CASRGFDLDTEAFF
d_call: -
clone_size: -
j_call: TRBJ1-1
v_call: TRBV6-1

cdr3_nt: TGTGCCAGCAGTTTATTTGGGGTCCACGTCCAACATCGCACCGGGGAGCTGTTTTTT
cdr3_aa: CASSLFGVHVQHRTGELFF
d_call: -
clone_size: many
j_call: TRBJ2-2
v_call: TRBV28

cdr3_nt: TGTGCCAGCAGTTCTCGGACTAGCGGCTCCTACGAGCAGTACTTC
cdr3_aa: CASSSRTSGSYEQYF
d_call: TRBD2
clone_size: many
j_call: TRBJ2-7
v_call: TRBV7-2

cdr3_nt: TGTGCCAGCTCACCACCGACGAGGAAGGGGGCGACCGGCTACACCTTC
cdr3_aa: CASSPPTRKGATGYTF
d_call: TRBD1
clone_size: -
j_call: TRBJ1-2
v_call: TRBV18

cdr3_nt: TGTGCCAGCAGCCAGACAGGAAAAACCGGGGAGCTGTTTTTT
cdr3_aa: CASSQTGKTGELFF
d_call: -
clone_size: few
j_call: TRBJ2-2
v_call: TRBV11-2

cdr3_nt: TGTGCCAGCAGCCCCATGGACAGCGACGCGCAGTATTTT
cdr3_aa: CASSPMDSDAQYF
d_call: -
clone_size: many
j_call: TRBJ2-3
v_call: TRBV3-1

cdr3_nt: TGTGCCAGCAGCTCCGCACCCGGGACTAGTATGCTGGAGACCCAGTACTTC
cdr3_aa: CASSSAPGTSMLETQYF
d_call: TRBD2
clone_size: -
j_call: TRBJ2-5
v_call: TRBV7-9

cdr3_nt: TGTGCCAGCAGCCAAATTAGAGTCGGCACAGATACGCAGTATTTT
cdr3_aa: CASSQIRVGTDTQYF
d_call: -
clone_size: many
j_call: TRBJ2-3
v_call: TRBV3-1

cdr3_nt: TGTGCCAGCACCTTTACAGCGGGCGTTTTCACAGATACGCAGTATTTT
cdr3_aa: CASTFTAGVFTDTQYF
d_call: -
clone_size: many
j_call: TRBJ2-3
v_call: TRBV7-4

cdr3_nt: TGTGCCAGTAGTATAGATCGAGGCCTAGCGGGAGGTGGTGAGCAGTTCTTC
cdr3_aa: CASSIDRGLAGGGEQFF
d_call: TRBD2
clone_size: few
j_call: TRBJ2-1
v_call: TRBV19

cdr3_nt: TGTGCCAGCAGCGTCGAAGTGGGGATCGAGACCCAGTACTTC
cdr3_aa: CASSVEVGIETQYF
d_call: -
clone_size: many
j_call: TRBJ2-5
v_call: TRBV9

cdr3_nt: TGTGCCTGGAGTATAAACACAGATACGCAGTATTTT
cdr3_aa: CAWSINTDTQYF
d_call: -
clone_size: few
j_call: TRBJ2-3
v_call: TRBV30

cdr3_nt: TGTGCCAGCAAACGACAGGGGAGCACTGAAGCTTTCTTT
cdr3_aa: CASKRQGSTEAFF
d_call: TRBD1
clone_size: many
j_call: TRBJ1-1
v_call: TRBV27

cdr3_nt: TGCGCCAGCAGTGAGTCGCCAGCGGGCTTCACAGATACGCAGTATTTT
cdr3_aa: CASSESPAGFTDTQYF
d_call: -
clone_size: few
j_call: TRBJ2-3
v_call: TRBV10-2

cdr3_nt: TGTGCCAGCAGTTATTCCGGGGCGAGCAATCAGCCCCAGCATTTT
cdr3_aa: CASSYSGASNQPQHF
d_call: -
clone_size: many
j_call: TRBJ1-5
v_call: TRBV6-1

cdr3_nt: TGCGCCAGCAGCTGGCCTTCGGGACAGGTTCGACGCAATGAGCAGTTCTTC
cdr3_aa: CASSWPSGQVRRNEQFF
d_call: TRBD1
clone_size: many
j_call: TRBJ2-1
v_call: TRBV5-1

cdr3_nt: TGCAGTGCTAGTGGGGGGGAGCGGGAGGGCCGAACAGATACGCAGTATTTT
cdr3_aa: CSASGGEREGRTDTQYF
d_call: TRBD2
clone_size: few
j_call: TRBJ2-3
v_call: TRBV20-1

cdr3_nt: TGTGCCAGCGACTATACAGGGACCTCTAATTCACCCCTCCACTTT
cdr3_aa: CASDYTGTSNSPLHF
d_call: -
clone_size: few
j_call: TRBJ1-6
v_call: TRBV28

cdr3_nt: TGTGCCAGCAGTGAGGGACGTTCCGGGACTAGCGGGAGGGATTACAATGAGCAGTTCTTC
cdr3_aa: CASSEGRSGTSGRDYNEQFF
d_call: TRBD2
clone_size: -
j_call: TRBJ2-1
v_call: TRBV6-1

cdr3_nt: TGTGCCAGCCGCCAGCAGGCAGGACAAGAGACCCAGTACTTC
cdr3_aa: CASRQQAGQETQYF
d_call: -
clone_size: many
j_call: TRBJ2-5
v_call: TRBV7-6

cdr3_nt: TGTGCCAGCAGCTTCGCCGGGGAGAATTCACCCCTCCACTTT
cdr3_aa: CASSFAGENSPLHF
d_call: -
clone_size: -
j_call: TRBJ1-6
v_call: TRBV7-2

cdr3_nt: TGCGCCAGCAGCTTAACCGGGGACAGGGGCACTACTAACTATGGCTACACCTTC
cdr3_aa: CASSLTGDRGTTNYGYTF
d_call: TRBD1
clone_size: few
j_call: TRBJ1-2
v_call: TRBV5-1

cdr3_nt: TGTGCCAGCAGCTCGTTCACTAGCGGCCGTGGAGATACGCAGTATTTT
cdr3_aa: CASSSFTSGRGDTQYF
d_call: TRBD2
clone_size: many
j_call: TRBJ2-3
v_call: TRBV7-3

cdr3_nt: TGTGCCAGCTCACGGACAGGGGCGAACTACGAGCAGTACTTC
cdr3_aa: CASSRTGANYEQYF
d_call: TRBD1
clone_size: many
j_call: TRBJ2-7
v_call: TRBV18